The 7 T cell receptor beta chains below were found in one sample sequenced in a study of low-dose radiotherapy and immunotherapy resistance in tumors. TRAV and TRBV primers primed cDNA for both TCRalpha and TCRbeta. TCR amplification involved around 22 PCR cycles with a constant-region primer and V-primer adapter. TCRdb analysed the reads with MiXCR anew, one entry per CDR3 protein. The data hold tens of thousands of distinct CDR3 sequences, with roughly 20% observed a single time. The time point: after trial treatment. Treatment in this sample: LDRT plus nivolumab, ipilimumab, low-dose cyclophosphamide and aspirin (RACIN trial). This material consisted of PBMCs, taken after low-dose radiotherapy plus immunotherapy. The receptors here all came from a female donor with ovarian cancer.

This clonotype was recorded many times. The J gene is TRBJ2-1, the V gene TRBV7-3; unclear D gene. The germline V and J ends were trimmed by 5 bases and 4 bases, with 12 bases remaining between them. The V gene's germline CDR1 is SGHTA and CDR2 FQGTGA. The CDR3 extends over 14 amino acids. The CDR3 DNA reads as TGTGCCAGCAGCCTTACGGCGGATTACAATGAGCAGTTCTTC. Translated: CASSLTADYNEQFF.

This clonotype appeared many times. The chain employs TRBV12-3 or TRBV12-4 and TRBJ1-6; D is unresolved. The CDR3 covers 16 residues. Trimming removed 0 bases from V and 8 bases from J, with 14 bases in between. CDR3 protein: CASSLAAQDFDSPLHF. CDR3 DNA: TGTGCCAGCAGTTTAGCGGCGCAGGACTTTGATTCACCCCTCCACTTT.

This clonotype was seen many times. The chain has TRBV20-1 and TRBJ2-1; 9 bases map to TRBD1. The CDR3 runs 15 residues. Per germline, CDR1 DFQATT and CDR2 SNEGSKA (reference sequence). The V and J ends lost 3 bases and 1 base, in that order; junction bases with no gene match: 4. DNA for the CDR3: TGCAGTGCTAGCGGGGGACAGGGTTCCTACAATGAGCAGTTCTTC. Its translation: CSASGGQGSYNEQFF.

The table lists this clonotype with a few counts. The V call is TRBV12-3 or TRBV12-4, the J call TRBJ2-1; weak D call: TRBD2 (6 bases). This CDR3 contains 14 residues. V lost 6 bases, J lost 6 bases, and 15 bases lay in between. CDR3 sequence (DNA): TGTGCCAGCAGCCGTAGCGGACCGATCAATGAGCAGTTCTTC. Translation: CASSRSGPINEQFF.

With regard to this clonotype: A far larger clone is just one base off, so this is likely a read error. V is TRBV23-1 and J is TRBJ2-1; perhaps TRBD1 as D (6 bases). TRBV23-1 is treated as an ORF (open reading frame) with a function not yet certain. CDR3 size: 15 residues. V was trimmed by 3 bases and J by 10 bases, leaving 19 bases between them. The CDR3 nucleotides read TGCGCCAGCAGTCATCCACAGGGACCCTCCTACGAGCAGTTCTTC. Translating it yields CASSHPQGPSYEQFF.

This clonotype has at least ten counts. V usage is TRBV4-2 and J usage is TRBJ1-2, with a tentative D call TRBD1 (6 bases). V was clipped by 1 base and J by 0 bases, with 21 bases between them. Germline CDR1 reads LGHNA; CDR2 reads YNFKEQ. CDR3 length: 19 residues. CDR3 residues: CASSQVAGQHLAANYGYTF. CDR3 nucleotide sequence: TGTGCCAGCAGCCAAGTGGCAGGACAGCATTTGGCAGCTAACTATGGCTACACCTTC.

A word on this clonotype: The DNA is left out, because the CDR3 cannot be placed on it with certainty; the CDR3 is given as TCRdb lists it. This sequence joins TRBV7-2 and TRBJ2-2; whether TRBD2, the table's D call, matches the DNA was not checked. The CDR3 numbers 17 amino acids, ends counted. Germline V gene lookup returns CDR1 SGHTA and CDR2 FQGNSA. The CDR3: CASTQSSGRHGELFFFF.